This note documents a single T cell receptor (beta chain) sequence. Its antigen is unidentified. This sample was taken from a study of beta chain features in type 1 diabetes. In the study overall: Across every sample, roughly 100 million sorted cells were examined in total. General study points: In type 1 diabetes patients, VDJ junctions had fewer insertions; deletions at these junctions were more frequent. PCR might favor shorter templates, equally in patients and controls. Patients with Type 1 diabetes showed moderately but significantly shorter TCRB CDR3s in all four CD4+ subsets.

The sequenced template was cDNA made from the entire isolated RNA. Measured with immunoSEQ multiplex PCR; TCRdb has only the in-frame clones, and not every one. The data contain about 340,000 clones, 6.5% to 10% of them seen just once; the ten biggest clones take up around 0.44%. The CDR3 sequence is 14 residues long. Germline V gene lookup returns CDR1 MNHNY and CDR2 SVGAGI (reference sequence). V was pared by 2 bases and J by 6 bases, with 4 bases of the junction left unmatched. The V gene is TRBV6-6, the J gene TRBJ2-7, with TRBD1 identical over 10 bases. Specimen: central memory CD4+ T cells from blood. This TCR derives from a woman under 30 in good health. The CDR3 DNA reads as TGTGCCAGCAGTTACCCGGGACAGGGGACCGAGCAGTACTTC. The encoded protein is CASSYPGQGTEQYF.